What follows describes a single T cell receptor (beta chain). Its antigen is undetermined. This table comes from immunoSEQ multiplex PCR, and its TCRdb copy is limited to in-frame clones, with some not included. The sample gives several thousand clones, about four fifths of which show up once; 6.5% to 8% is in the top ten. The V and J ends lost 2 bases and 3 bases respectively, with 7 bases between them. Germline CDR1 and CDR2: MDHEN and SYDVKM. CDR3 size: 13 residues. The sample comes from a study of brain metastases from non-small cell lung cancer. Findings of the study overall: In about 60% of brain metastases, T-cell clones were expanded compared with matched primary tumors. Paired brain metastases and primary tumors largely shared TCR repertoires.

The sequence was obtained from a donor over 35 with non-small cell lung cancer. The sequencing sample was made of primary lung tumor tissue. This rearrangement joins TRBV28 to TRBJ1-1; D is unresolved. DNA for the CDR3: TGTGCCAGCAGTTTACTTGGGTACACTGAAGCTTTCTTT. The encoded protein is CASSLLGYTEAFF.